The present T cell receptor (beta chain) was sequenced within a study of T cell responses to AZD1222 COVID-19 vaccine. To note about this clone: Its antigen is unknown.

The germline V gene has CDR1 SNHLY and CDR2 FYNNEI. Trimming took off 4 bases at V and 1 base at J, with 13 bases between the two ends. The CDR3 extends over 16 amino acids. Notes on the study in general: Reportedly, close to half of spike-specific TCRs are directed against unmutated variant regions. The CD4 TCRs associated with vaccination extended across spike and predominated at 160-218 and 743-854. Two doses of AZD1222 preceded a rise in Spike-specific TCR breadth and depth.

Clones were read by immunoSEQ multiplex PCR, and TCRdb kept only the in-frame ones, dropping some. The sample shows approximately 100,000 clones, 80% to 95% of them seen only once. Here the sequenced sample was peripheral blood, taken on day 0 of AZD1222 vaccination. V and J are TRBV2 and TRBJ2-2, with D maybe TRBD2 (5 bases). This TCR derives from an adult in good health. DNA for the CDR3: TGTGCCAGCAGTGGTCGGCGGGTGCTGAACACCGGGGAGCTGTTTTTT. Translating it yields CASSGRRVLNTGELFF.